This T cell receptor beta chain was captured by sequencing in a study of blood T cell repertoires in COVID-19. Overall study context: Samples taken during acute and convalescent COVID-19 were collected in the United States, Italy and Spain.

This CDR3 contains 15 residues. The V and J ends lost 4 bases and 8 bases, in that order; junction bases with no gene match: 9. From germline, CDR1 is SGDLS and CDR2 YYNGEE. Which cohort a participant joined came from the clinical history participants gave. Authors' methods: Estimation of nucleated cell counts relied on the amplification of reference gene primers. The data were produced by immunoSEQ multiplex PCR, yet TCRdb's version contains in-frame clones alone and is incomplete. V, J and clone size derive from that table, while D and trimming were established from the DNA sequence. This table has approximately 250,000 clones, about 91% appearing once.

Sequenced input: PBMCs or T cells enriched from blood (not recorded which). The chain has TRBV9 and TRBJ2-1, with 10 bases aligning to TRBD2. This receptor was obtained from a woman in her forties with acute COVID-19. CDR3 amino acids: CASSPGLASPHEQFF. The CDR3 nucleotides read TGTGCCAGCAGCCCGGGACTAGCGAGTCCCCATGAGCAGTTCTTC.